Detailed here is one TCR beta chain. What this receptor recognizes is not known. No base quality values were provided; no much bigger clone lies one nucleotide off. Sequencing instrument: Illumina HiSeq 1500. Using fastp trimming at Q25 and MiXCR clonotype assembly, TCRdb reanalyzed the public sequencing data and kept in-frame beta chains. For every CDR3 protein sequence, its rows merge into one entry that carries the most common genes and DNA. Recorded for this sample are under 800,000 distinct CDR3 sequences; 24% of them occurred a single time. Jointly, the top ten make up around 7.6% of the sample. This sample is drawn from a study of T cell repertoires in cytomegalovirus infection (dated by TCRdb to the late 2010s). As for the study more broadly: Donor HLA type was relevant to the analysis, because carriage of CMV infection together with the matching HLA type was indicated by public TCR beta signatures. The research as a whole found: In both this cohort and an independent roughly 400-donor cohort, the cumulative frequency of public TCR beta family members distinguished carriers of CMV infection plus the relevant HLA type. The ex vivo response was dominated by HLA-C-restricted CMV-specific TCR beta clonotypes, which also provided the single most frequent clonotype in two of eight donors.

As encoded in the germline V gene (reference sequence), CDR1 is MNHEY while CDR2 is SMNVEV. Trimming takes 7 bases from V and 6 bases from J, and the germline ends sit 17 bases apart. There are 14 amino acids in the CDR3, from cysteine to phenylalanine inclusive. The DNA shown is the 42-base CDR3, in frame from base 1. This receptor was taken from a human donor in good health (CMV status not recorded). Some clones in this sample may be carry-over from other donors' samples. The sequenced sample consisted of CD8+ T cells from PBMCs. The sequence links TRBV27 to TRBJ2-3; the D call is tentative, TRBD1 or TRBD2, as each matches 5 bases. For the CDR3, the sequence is CASNIPGRIDTQYF. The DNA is TGTGCCAGCAATATACCGGGACGGATTGATACGCAGTATTTT.